The 26 T cell receptor beta chains in this list originate from one sample, sequenced in a study of siplizumab effects on memory and regulatory T cells. TCRdb keeps only in-frame clones here, not all; method: immunoSEQ multiplex PCR. The sample yields around 120,000 clones, about 94% seen once. The sample consisted of non-Treg CD4+ T cells sorted from blood. Source of these receptors: a human donor in good health.

The chain carries TRBV5-1 and TRBJ2-2; 8 bases are a match to TRBD2. Trimming at V came to 0 bases and at J to 0 bases, leaving 4 bases not matched to a gene. Per germline, CDR1 SGHRS and CDR2 YFSETQ. This CDR3 comprises 17 residues. Written as DNA, the CDR3 is TGCGCCAGCAGCTTGGGTTCTAGCGGGCCGAACACCGGGGAGCTGTTTTTT. Protein: CASSLGSSGPNTGELFF. Supplemented by reference TRBV5-1 and TRBJ2-2, the full variable domain reads KAGVTQTPRYLIKTRGQQVTLSCSPISGHRSVSWYQQTPGQGLQFLFEYFSETQRNKGNFPGRFSGRQFSNSRSEMNVSTLELGDSALYLCASSLGSSGPNTGELFFGEGSRLTVL.

This sequence joins TRBV6-5 and TRBJ1-1, with D possibly being TRBD1 (6 bases). CDR3 length: 14 residues. Trimming pared 4 bases from V and 2 bases from J, leaving 11 bases between. Germline V gene lookup returns CDR1 MNHEY and CDR2 SVGAGI. In DNA, the CDR3 is TGTGCCAGCAGTTGGAACAGGGAAAACACTGAAGCTTTCTTT. It yields the protein CASSWNRENTEAFF.

This clone came up a few times. The chain joins TRBV5-4 to TRBJ2-2; possible D gene TRBD1, 6 bases. The CDR3 extends over 15 amino acids. Germline lookup yields CDR1 SGHNT and CDR2 YYREEE (reference sequence). V lost 4 bases to trimming and J lost 7 bases, with 17 bases between them. As DNA, the CDR3 is TGTGCCAGCAGCCTCAGGAACAGGGTTGGCGGGGAGCTGTTTTTT. This codes for CASSLRNRVGGELFF.

This sequence joins TRBV4-1 and TRBJ2-2; 9 bases match TRBD2. Germline CDR1 MGHRA, CDR2 YSYEKL. V shed 2 bases and J 1 base; nucleotides not matched to a gene: 2. CDR3 length equals 16 residues. CDR3 nucleotides: TGCGCCAGCAGCCAATTTAGCGGGGGGAACACCGGGGAGCTGTTTTTT. This encodes CASSQFSGGNTGELFF.

The chain combines TRBV18 with TRBJ2-7, with 9 bases lining up with TRBD1. The CDR3 runs to 18 residues. Germline loops: CDR1 KGHSH, CDR2 LQKENI. The J segment lost 1 base and the V segment lost 2 bases, leaving 12 bases of the junction unmatched. DNA of the CDR3: TGTGCCAGCTCACCAGGGACAGGGTGGCGGGGAACGTCCTACGAGCAGTACTTC. Amino acids: CASSPGTGWRGTSYEQYF.

The chain has TRBV19 and TRBJ1-5, with TRBD1 identical over 8 bases. CDR1 and CDR2 from the germline V gene are LNHDA and SQIVND (reference sequence). V lost 6 bases, J lost 0 bases, and 10 bases stayed unmatched. The CDR3 is made up of 17 amino acids. The CDR3 sequence: CASRPTGAGFSNQPQHF. The DNA of the CDR3 is TGTGCCAGTAGACCGACAGGGGCAGGGTTTAGCAATCAGCCCCAGCATTTT.

V is TRBV28 and J is TRBJ1-5, with D maybe TRBD1 (6 bases). V was pared by 11 bases and J by 1 base, with 18 bases between. The germline V gene encodes CDR1 MDHEN and CDR2 SYDVKM. The CDR3 is 15 amino acids. CDR3 protein: CAGQAGTLSNQPQHF. The CDR3 nucleotides read TGTGCCGGTCAAGCCGGGACACTGAGCAATCAGCCCCAGCATTTT.

The chain recombines TRBV6-5 with TRBJ1-2, with D unclear. Per germline, CDR1 MNHEY and CDR2 SVGAGI. CDR3 length equals 15 residues. The germline V and J ends were trimmed by 0 bases and 2 bases, with 10 bases remaining between them. CDR3 region: CASSYSRVSNYGYTF. CDR3 DNA sequence: TGTGCCAGCAGTTACTCGCGGGTTTCCAACTATGGCTACACCTTC.

This sequence joins TRBV11-3 and TRBJ2-3, with unresolved D. CDR1 is SGHNT and CDR2 is YENEEA in the germline V gene. The CDR3 runs 15 residues. V shed 1 base and J shed 6 bases, with 14 bases lying between them. In nucleotides, the CDR3 is TGTGCCAGCAGCTTAGGGCTGGGCGCAACGGATACGCAGTATTTT. Translation gives CASSLGLGATDTQYF.

This clone is a singleton in its sample. The V and J genes are TRBV7-8 and TRBJ1-5; 7 nucleotides agree with TRBD1. J lost 7 bases, V lost 5 bases, and 14 bases had no gene match. The CDR3 is made up of 16 amino acids. Germline values: CDR1 SGHVS, CDR2 FQNEAQ. In nucleotides, the CDR3 is TGTGCCAGCAGCACCAGAACGCAGGGGGGGAAGCAGCCCCAGCATTTT. This gives the protein CASSTRTQGGKQPQHF.

The chain has TRBV5-1 and TRBJ1-2; D is perhaps TRBD1 (6 bases). The germline gives CDR1 SGHRS, CDR2 YFSETQ. The CDR3 sequence is 13 residues long. V was clipped by 2 bases and J by 7 bases, with 12 bases between them. The CDR3 DNA sequence: TGCGCCAGCAGCTTAGGGGGGACGCGTGGCTACACCTTC. It codes for CASSLGGTRGYTF.

This chain connects TRBV5-1 to TRBJ1-3; D gene uncertain. This CDR3 contains 12 residues. V shed 5 bases and J shed 4 bases, with 7 bases lying between them. The V gene's germline CDR1 is SGHRS and CDR2 YFSETQ. CDR3 in DNA: TGCGCCAGCAGTCCCCCGGGAAACACCATATATTTT. This encodes CASSPPGNTIYF. Variable domain in full (rest from reference TRBV5-1 and TRBJ1-3): KAGVTQTPRYLIKTRGQQVTLSCSPISGHRSVSWYQQTPGQGLQFLFEYFSETQRNKGNFPGRFSGRQFSNSRSEMNVSTLELGDSALYLCASSPPGNTIYFGEGSWLTVV.

J is TRBJ2-1 and V is TRBV5-1, with D unclear. The germline V and J ends were trimmed by 4 bases and 3 bases, with 8 bases remaining between them. CDR3 length: 13 residues. In germline, CDR1 is SGHRS, CDR2 YFSETQ. CDR3 DNA: TGCGCCAGCAGCCTAGAGTACTACAATGAGCAGTTCTTC. This sequence encodes CASSLEYYNEQFF. Combining the CDR3 with reference TRBV5-1 and TRBJ2-1 gives the whole variable domain KAGVTQTPRYLIKTRGQQVTLSCSPISGHRSVSWYQQTPGQGLQFLFEYFSETQRNKGNFPGRFSGRQFSNSRSEMNVSTLELGDSALYLCASSLEYYNEQFFGPGTRLTVL.

The chain recombines TRBV5-1 with TRBJ1-2; D unresolved. The V end was cut by 1 base, the J end by 6 bases, with 13 bases between. This CDR3 has 14 amino acids. Germline V CDR1 and CDR2: SGHRS, YFSETQ. CDR3: CASSLFRTDDGYTF. CDR3 DNA: TGCGCCAGCAGCTTGTTCAGGACGGACGATGGCTACACCTTC.

V is TRBV19 and J is TRBJ1-1; 8 bases agree with TRBD1. The CDR3 sequence is 16 residues long. The germline CDR1 and CDR2 sequences are LNHDA and SQIVND (reference sequence). Losses at the gene ends were 5 bases for V and 0 bases for J; bases not matched to a gene: 8. CDR3 in DNA: TGTGCCAGTAGTCCTGGACAGGGAGGGATGAACACTGAAGCTTTCTTT. This translates into CASSPGQGGMNTEAFF. Full variable domain (missing parts from reference TRBV19 and TRBJ1-1): DGGITQSPKYLFRKEGQNVTLSCEQNLNHDAMYWYRQDPGQGLRLIYYSQIVNDFQKGDIAEGYSVSREKKESFPLTVTSAQKNPTAFYLCASSPGQGGMNTEAFFGQGTRLTVV.

The chain joins TRBV2 to TRBJ1-4; D possibly corresponds to TRBD1 (6 bases). This CDR3 is built from 16 residues. Germline V gene sequence: CDR1 SNHLY, CDR2 FYNNEI. Trimming stripped 3 bases from V and 8 bases from J, with 19 bases between. This chain's CDR3 is CASSEIFLGGSEKLFF. The CDR3, as DNA: TGTGCCAGCAGTGAGATTTTCTTAGGGGGTTCGGAAAAACTGTTTTTT.

This chain joins TRBV28 and TRBJ1-1; D unresolved. The germline gives CDR1 MDHEN, CDR2 SYDVKM. The CDR3 has 12 residues. V was trimmed by 5 bases and J by 7 bases, leaving 11 bases between them. CDR3 loop: CASSLERDEAFF. The CDR3 DNA is TGTGCCAGCAGTCTCGAAAGAGATGAAGCTTTCTTT. Supplemented by reference TRBV28 and TRBJ1-1, the full variable domain reads DVKVTQSSRYLVKRTGEKVFLECVQDMDHENMFWYRQDPGLGLRLIYFSYDVKMKEKGDIPEGYSVSREKKERFSLILESASTNQTSMYLCASSLERDEAFFGQGTRLTVV.

The chain couples TRBV19 to TRBJ1-1; D uncertain. Trimming took 4 bases from V and 4 from J, leaving 13 bases between them. CDR3 size: 14 residues. Germline CDR1 reads LNHDA; CDR2 reads SQIVND (reference sequence). The CDR3 DNA reads TGTGCCAGTAGTAATCGGGCGCCGGCCACTGAAGCTTTCTTT. Amino acid sequence: CASSNRAPATEAFF.

The chain joins TRBV29-1 to TRBJ2-7, with D perhaps matching TRBD2 (6 bases). Trimming took off 6 bases at V and 5 bases at J, with 17 bases between the two ends. Germline V gene sequence: CDR1 SQVTM, CDR2 ANQGSEA. This CDR3 is 13 amino acids long. Written as DNA, the CDR3 is TGCAGCGTACGGAGCGGGCACTTGGACGAGCAGTACTTC. The encoded protein is CSVRSGHLDEQYF.

This clone was found once. This chain links TRBV10-3 with TRBJ1-5, with D possibly TRBD1 on 6 matching bases. Trimming took 4 bases from V and 5 from J, leaving 15 bases between them. CDR1 is ENHRY, CDR2 SYGVKD, per germline. CDR3 size: 15 residues. The CDR3 bases are TGTGCCATCAGTGTCGGACAGAGCGGGGATCAGCCCCAGCATTTT. Protein sequence: CAISVGQSGDQPQHF.

The genes are TRBV7-2 and TRBJ2-5; D might be TRBD1 (5 bases). CDR1 SGHTA and CDR2 FQGNSA come from the germline V gene. V was shortened by 2 bases and J by 0 bases, with 7 bases between the two germline ends. The CDR3 totals 14 residues. The CDR3 DNA reads as TGTGCCAGCAGCTTATCCAGGGACCAAGAGACCCAGTACTTC. Protein sequence: CASSLSRDQETQYF.

The rearrangement uses TRBV6-5 and TRBJ2-3; D call uncertain. Germline CDR1 and CDR2: MNHEY and SVGAGI. Deletions cut 5 bases from V and 5 bases from J, with 11 bases between. CDR3 length: 13 amino acids. The CDR3 loop reads CASSPRLGDTQYF. Here the CDR3 DNA reads TGTGCCAGCAGTCCCCGTTTGGGAGATACGCAGTATTTT.

V gene TRBV27 combines with J gene TRBJ2-5; 8 bases match TRBD2. Germline V gives CDR1 MNHEY, CDR2 SMNVEV (reference sequence). This CDR3 comprises 15 residues. V was clipped by 4 bases and J by 5 bases; unmatched bases: 9. The CDR3 here is CASSSLYSGVETQYF. The CDR3 nucleotides read TGTGCCAGCAGTTCCTTGTATAGCGGGGTTGAGACCCAGTACTTC.

The gene calls are TRBV9 and TRBJ1-6, with 9 bases that match TRBD1. The CDR3 has 16 amino acids. Germline trimming cut 2 bases from V and 5 bases from J; bases unmatched to any gene: 5. Germline loops: CDR1 SGDLS, CDR2 YYNGEE. In nucleotides, the CDR3 is TGTGCCAGCAGCGTGGGACAGGGCGCTCATAATTCACCCCTCCACTTT. It specifies CASSVGQGAHNSPLHF.

The genes are TRBV25-1 and TRBJ1-2, with 7 bases matching TRBD1. CDR1 and CDR2 from the germline V gene are MGHDK and SYGVNS. The CDR3 contains 15 residues. V was pared by 4 bases and J by 2 bases, with 7 bases of the junction left unmatched. The CDR3 sequence: CASSADVQGNYGYTF. For the CDR3, the DNA is TGTGCCAGCAGTGCGGATGTACAGGGGAACTATGGCTACACCTTC.

This chain connects TRBV6-5 to TRBJ1-2; D not resolved. Germline CDR1 reads MNHEY; CDR2 reads SVGAGI. This CDR3 spans 14 amino acids. The germline V and J ends were trimmed by 6 bases and 6 bases, with 17 bases remaining between them. CDR3 amino acids: CASRPPGVLHGYTF. The CDR3, as DNA: TGTGCCAGCAGACCCCCCGGGGTTCTACATGGCTACACCTTC.